This TCR beta chain was recorded in a study of shared clonotypes between healthy human individuals (dated by TCRdb to the early 2020s). At the level of the whole study: A couple of women and a few men aged 18 to 49 years were included in the cohort. Between about 0.9 and 9 billion PBMCs per donor were obtained by leukapheresis. For each donor, CD4 naive and CD4 memory were each run on three plates, CD8 naive on two plates, and CD8 memory on one plate. Different laboratories and diverse techniques were used to prepare libraries and sequence TCR repertoires, to increase sequencing depth and limit assay-specific biases. To estimate repertoire size and how much clonotype sharing occurs between individuals, the study deeply sequenced the blood TCR repertoires of 5 or 6 healthy adults.

CDR1 and CDR2 were assigned from the germline V gene as SGHDT and YYEEEE. The CDR3 runs 12 amino acids, cysteine and phenylalanine included. The sequence is cut down to CDR3 DNA, 36 bases in frame from base 1. V is clipped by 1 base and J by 7 bases, and the sequence between their germline boundaries is 6 bases long. TCR CDR3 regions were amplified from genomic DNA by multiplex PCR using the deep immunoSEQ assay. Extracted genomic DNA from each cell subset was distributed evenly across all wells of several immunoSEQ 96-well plates, and each plate was treated as a replicate. For sorted subsets, approximately 190 ng genomic DNA, equal to 30,000 to 35,000 T cell genomes, was loaded into each replicate PCR. The purified libraries were quantified using a Qubit 3.0 fluorometer, sized with a Bioanalyzer 2100, and then quantified again using the KAPA Library Quantification kit. Every immunoSEQ 96-well plate was sequenced on a dedicated single-read 150-cycle Illumina NextSeq 550 flow cell. Concerning the study's data processing: The immunoSEQ output contained only junctional sequences without quality scores, so filtering could not match that applied to full-length reads. To assign V/J genes and CDR3, sequences were annotated using PyIR, a Python wrapper for IgBLAST v1.9, with IMGT germline references. Any read was removed if the V/J assignment was weak (E-value above 1e-6), the CDR3 was missing, or the read contained stop codons, out-of-frame junctions, or ambiguous translated residues. V3J clonotypes were defined by identical inferred V gene, J gene, and CDR3 amino acid sequence. The percentage overlap between two repertoires was calculated by dividing the number of shared unique clonotypes by the size of the smaller repertoire. Three approaches were used to assess repertoire richness: RTK rarefaction, the Chao1 estimator, and Recon v2.1 estimates of unobserved clonotypes. OLGA was used to compute generation probabilities for all TCRbeta clonotypes that the gDNA method yielded from a few donors. Here the immuneACCESS table is served through TCRdb, limited to in-frame sequences with V and J called. Missing clones are a known gap in these copies; in checked studies unresolved V genes cover under half, and the rest lacks a known reason. The V and J calls and clone size come from that table; D and trimming were worked out from the DNA. For this sample the table gives millions of clones, of which over 85% were detected only once. The ten most abundant clones make up 0.9% to 1.4% of the sample.

For the CD8 naive samples, CD45RO-negative cells were positively selected for CCR7, yielding a CD45RA+CCR7+ population from which TemRA cells were excluded. Healthy HIV-negative adults with no recently reported acute infections or vaccinations were included as donors. All donors were Caucasian adults living in Nashville, Tennessee, USA. Blood was collected by leukapheresis, and PBMCs were isolated by Ficoll-Histopaque density gradient centrifugation and then cryopreserved in liquid nitrogen vapor phase. Analytical flow cytometry was used to check the purity and quantity of each magnetically sorted T cell population. Each sorted fraction had its genomic DNA isolated and then quantified by UV absorbance on a Nanodrop 2000c. This clone was detected once. This clone's antigen is unknown. There are no base qualities to consult, and no much larger clone falls within one base. On the study overall, not on this receptor specifically: Compared with non-shared clonotypes, the clonotypes found in all four sorted-subset donors had higher generation probabilities. Sampling was limited to blood, and TCR repertoires in tissue likely differ from TCR repertoires in blood. The small number of donors limited the genetic and exposure-history diversity represented. About 5% of naive CD4, 3.5% of naive CD8, 2% to 2.5% of memory CD4, and approximately 0.4% of memory CD8 clonotypes were shared across a few donors. Naive subsets generally had larger estimated clonotype richness than memory subsets. Pairwise subsampling led to the expectation that sequencing depth would affect the degree of clonotype sharing among donors. Incomplete sequencing was indicated by rarefaction of sorted-subset datasets, despite the large sequencing depth.

The chain was built from TRBV5-6 and TRBJ1-5; no confident D gene assignment can be made. The sequencing input was naive CD8+ T cells sorted from blood. The cell subset or site label, as the study defines it: CD45RA+CCR7+. The TCR sequence derives from a man between 18 and 29 years old in good health. The CDR3 corresponds to CASSLTGQPQHF. The nucleotide sequence is TGTGCCAGCAGCTTGACGGGGCAGCCCCAGCATTTT.